These 25 T cell receptor beta chains originate from one sample sequenced in a study of OX40 agonist ivuxolimab in advanced cancers. Profiling relied on immunoSEQ multiplex PCR, and the TCRdb table lists in-frame clones only, not all of them. The sample has approximately 50,000 clones, nearly 80% seen once. Sequencing was performed on CD4+ or CD8+ T cells sorted from blood, taken in a trial of the OX40 agonist ivuxolimab. Receptor source: an adult with an advanced solid tumor such as melanoma, head and neck, liver or kidney cancer.

V gene TRBV7-8 combines with J gene TRBJ1-1; the D gene is possibly TRBD1 (6 bases). Germline values: CDR1 SGHVS, CDR2 FQNEAQ. The CDR3 extends over 13 amino acids. Trimming left V 5 bases short and J 14 bases short, with 21 bases between. The CDR3 spells CASSPRSNREGFF. The CDR3 DNA is TGTGCCAGCAGCCCCCGTTCGAACAGGGAAGGCTTCTTT.

The chain joins TRBV7-9 to TRBJ2-3; 7 positions agree with TRBD2. The junction had 20 bases not matched to a gene; V was cut back by 4 bases and J by 4 bases. The CDR3 sequence is 19 residues long. Per germline, CDR1 SEHNR and CDR2 FQNEAQ (reference sequence). The DNA for the CDR3 is TGTGCCAGCAGCTGGCCCGCCGTGCCGGCGGGAGCATTCTCAGATACGCAGTATTTT. Encoded protein: CASSWPAVPAGAFSDTQYF.

This clone appeared a few times. The chain couples TRBV28 to TRBJ1-5; D possibly corresponds to TRBD1 (6 bases). Trimming took 8 bases from V and 4 from J, leaving 18 bases between them. CDR3 length equals 15 residues. CDR1 is MDHEN, CDR2 SYDVKM, per germline. The CDR3 region has the DNA TGTGCCAGCCTACGCCCGCAGGGGTCAAATCAGCCCCAGCATTTT. Its translation: CASLRPQGSNQPQHF.

The J gene is TRBJ1-2, the V gene TRBV7-2; D not resolved. This CDR3 contains 12 residues. V gave up 5 bases and J gave up 4 bases, with 8 bases separating them. The germline V gene encodes CDR1 SGHTA and CDR2 FQGNSA. The CDR3 loop is CASSLQSYGYTF. CDR3 DNA sequence: TGTGCCAGCAGCCTCCAGAGCTATGGCTACACCTTC.

The chain uses TRBV6-1 and TRBJ1-2; 11 bases line up with TRBD1. Trimming cost V 6 bases and J 8 bases; bases outside gene matches: 8. Germline lookup yields CDR1 MNHNS and CDR2 SASEGT. The CDR3 runs to 14 residues. CDR3 sequence (DNA): TGTGCCAGCAGGCAACCGGGACAGGGGGGCGGCTACACCTTC. Protein sequence: CASRQPGQGGGYTF.

The chain has TRBV11-2 and TRBJ2-7, with D tentatively TRBD1 (7 bases). This CDR3 region has 14 residues. Germline CDR1 is SGHAT and CDR2 is FQNNGV. Trimming stripped 4 bases from V and 2 bases from J, with 12 bases between. CDR3 DNA: TGTGCCAGCAGCTCCCAGGGGGGACCCTACGAGCAGTACTTC. This codes for CASSSQGGPYEQYF. Complete variable domain (other parts from reference TRBV11-2 and TRBJ2-7): EAGVAQSPRYKIIEKRQSVAFWCNPISGHATLYWYQQILGQGPKLLIQFQNNGVVDDSQLPKDRFSAERLKGVDSTLKIQPAKLEDSAVYLCASSSQGGPYEQYFGPGTRLTVT.

The CDR3 spells CASNRPGPSFYEQYF. The CDR3, as DNA: TGTGCCAGCAACCGGCCGGGGCCTTCCTTCTACGAGCAGTACTTC. This rearrangement joins TRBV2 to TRBJ2-7, with D perhaps matching TRBD1 or TRBD2 (5 bases each). The CDR3 covers 15 residues. Trimming pared 7 bases from V and 3 bases from J, leaving 19 bases between. Per germline, CDR1 SNHLY and CDR2 FYNNEI.

The V gene is TRBV19, the J gene TRBJ2-3, with 7 bases matching TRBD2. The CDR3 has 15 amino acids. Germline-derived CDR1 and CDR2 are LNHDA and SQIVND (reference sequence). J lost 5 bases, V lost 1 base, and 6 bases had no gene match. The chain's CDR3 is CASSIASGIIDTQYF. CDR3 DNA: TGTGCCAGTAGTATAGCAAGCGGGATCATAGATACGCAGTATTTT.

This clone was seen only a few times. V gene TRBV9 combines with J gene TRBJ1-1, with 9 bases identical to TRBD1. Trimming took 3 bases from V and 7 from J; bases not matched to a gene: 7. The CDR3 covers 14 residues. CDR1 and CDR2 from the germline V gene are SGDLS and YYNGEE. The CDR3 nucleotides are TGTGCCAGCAGCGCCACACAGGGGGCCAATGAAGCTTTCTTT. This encodes CASSATQGANEAFF.

The V call is TRBV2, the J call TRBJ2-3; TRBD2 matches 8 bases. V gave up 7 bases and J gave up 3 bases; unmatched junction bases: 6. CDR3 length equals 14 residues. Germline V gene lookup returns CDR1 SNHLY and CDR2 FYNNEI. The CDR3 DNA reads as TGTGCCAGCAAACTAGCGGCGTCAACAGATACGCAGTATTTT. Encoded protein: CASKLAASTDTQYF.

The chain combines TRBV15 with TRBJ2-4, with TRBD1 identical over 7 bases. Germline V gene data show CDR1 as LNHNV and CDR2 as YYDKDF (reference sequence). This CDR3 spans 15 amino acids. The V segment lost 2 bases and the J segment 8 bases; nucleotides outside the gene matches: 9. As DNA, the CDR3 is TGTGCCACCAGCAGAAGGCCCTACAGGGGTGACATTCAGTACTTC. This sequence encodes CATSRRPYRGDIQYF.

The chain's CDR3 is CASSLGLVALNIQYF. The CDR3 nucleotides read TGCGCCAGCAGCTTGGGACTAGTTGCATTGAACATTCAGTACTTC. The rearrangement links TRBV5-1 to TRBJ2-4; possibly TRBD2 for D (6 bases). V was pared by 0 bases and J by 7 bases, with 14 bases between. Germline CDR1 is SGHRS and CDR2 is YFSETQ. The CDR3 is made up of 15 amino acids.

This clone has just a few counts. This chain uses TRBV18 with TRBJ1-1, with D possibly TRBD1 on 6 matching bases. This CDR3 has 16 residues. Germline CDR1 KGHSH, CDR2 LQKENI. Deletions cut 3 bases from V and 2 bases from J, with 16 bases between. The chain's CDR3 is CASSPDIRTENTEAFF. The CDR3 DNA reads TGTGCCAGCTCACCGGACATTAGGACAGAAAACACTGAAGCTTTCTTT.

This sequence joins TRBV4-3 and TRBJ1-2, with no clear D. The V end lost 0 bases, the J end lost 2 bases, and 10 bases lay between the germline ends. Germline values: CDR1 LGHNA, CDR2 YSLEER. The CDR3 loop spans 15 amino acids. The CDR3 loop reads CASSQEFGFNYGYTF. CDR3 DNA: TGCGCCAGCAGCCAAGAATTCGGGTTCAACTATGGCTACACCTTC.

This chain joins TRBV11-3 and TRBJ2-1, with 11 bases aligning to TRBD1. CDR1 is SGHNT, CDR2 YENEEA, per germline. The CDR3 is made up of 13 amino acids. With 5 bases clipped from V and 8 bases from J, the junction kept 2 bases outside the gene matches. This chain's CDR3 is CASSRDRGYEQFF. CDR3 DNA: TGTGCCAGCAGCCGGGACAGGGGGTATGAGCAGTTCTTC.

CDR3 bases: TGTGCCAGCAGCCCCTTGGACGGCACTAGCACAGATACGCAGTATTTT. It specifies CASSPLDGTSTDTQYF. The rearrangement uses TRBV7-6 and TRBJ2-3; no definite D call. The germline V gene has CDR1 SGHVS and CDR2 FNYEAQ. The V end lost 5 bases, the J end lost 0 bases, and 15 bases lay between the germline ends. The CDR3 has 16 residues.

V and J are TRBV28 and TRBJ2-5, with 8 bases aligning to TRBD2. The DNA end favors TRBJ2-7, so the J call may be wrong. The CDR3 has 15 amino acids. CDR1 and CDR2 (germline): MDHEN, SYDVKM. The CDR3 nucleotides are TGTGCCAGCAGTCCCCGACAGCGGGAGCGGAACGAGCAGTACTTC. Translating gives CASSPRQRERNEQYF.

The chain is built from TRBV19 and TRBJ2-7; D is undetermined. The V end lost 4 bases, the J end lost 2 bases, and 12 bases lay between the germline ends. CDR3 length equals 14 residues. In germline, CDR1 is LNHDA, CDR2 SQIVND (reference sequence). Here the CDR3 reads CASSRTLPTYEQYF. CDR3 nucleotides: TGTGCCAGTAGTAGGACCCTACCCACCTACGAGCAGTACTTC.

The rearrangement joins TRBV7-9 to TRBJ1-2; D is uncertain. The CDR3 is 13 amino acids. Deletions cut 3 bases from V and 4 bases from J, with 9 bases between. CDR1 is SEHNR, CDR2 FQNEAQ, per germline (reference sequence). The CDR3 region has the DNA TGTGCCAGCAGCTTCGTGGATTTCTATGGCTACACCTTC. Amino acid sequence: CASSFVDFYGYTF. The variable domain in full, completed from reference TRBV7-9 and TRBJ1-2, reads DTGVSQNPRHKITKRGQNVTFRCDPISEHNRLYWYRQTLGQGPEFLTYFQNEAQLEKSRLLSDRFSAERPKGSFSTLEIQRTEQGDSAMYLCASSFVDFYGYTFGSGTRLTVV.

J is TRBJ2-6 and V is TRBV19, with TRBD1 identical over 10 bases. V lost 4 bases and J lost 2; bases outside the gene matches: 5. From germline, CDR1 is LNHDA and CDR2 SQIVND (reference sequence). The CDR3 extends over 17 amino acids. CDR3 sequence reads: CASSTGTGAAGANVLTF. The CDR3 DNA reads as TGTGCCAGTAGTACCGGGACAGGGGCGGCTGGGGCCAACGTCCTGACTTTC.

The rearrangement links TRBV9 to TRBJ1-1, with D uncertain. Germline V CDR1 and CDR2: SGDLS, YYNGEE. The V gene lost 4 bases and the J gene lost 3 bases, with 10 bases spanning the gap. The CDR3 extends over 13 amino acids. CDR3: CASSLTRDTEAFF. CDR3 nucleotides: TGTGCCAGCAGCCTTACCCGGGACACTGAAGCTTTCTTT.

The chain joins TRBV11-2 to TRBJ1-5; tentative D call: TRBD1 (5 bases). The germline CDR1 and CDR2 sequences are SGHAT and FQNNGV. This CDR3 is built from 13 residues. V was trimmed by 5 bases and J by 7 bases, leaving 12 bases between them. CDR3 in amino acids: CASSAAWGQPQHF. Written as DNA, the CDR3 is TGTGCCAGCAGCGCAGCCTGGGGCCAGCCCCAGCATTTT.

The CDR3 here is CASSLTGIAESGELFF. The CDR3 DNA reads TGTGCCAGCAGCTTAACAGGGATAGCGGAGTCCGGGGAGCTGTTTTTT. J is TRBJ2-2 and V is TRBV7-3; D perhaps matches TRBD2 (6 bases). Trimming shortened V by 0 bases and J by 6 bases, and 14 bases separated the two germline ends. Germline lookup yields CDR1 SGHTA and CDR2 FQGTGA. There are 16 residues in the CDR3.

V usage is TRBV7-2 and J usage is TRBJ1-5, with D perhaps TRBD1 (5 bases). Germline values: CDR1 SGHTA, CDR2 FQGNSA. CDR3 size: 15 residues. V was shortened by 5 bases and J by 5 bases, with 16 bases between the two germline ends. For the CDR3, the DNA is TGTGCCAGCAGCCCTGGGGCGGGGCCGGATCAGCCCCAGCATTTT. Protein product: CASSPGAGPDQPQHF.

CDR3 region: CASSSRIGVGYTF. For the CDR3, the DNA is TGTGCCAGCAGTTCCCGAATAGGGGTGGGCTACACCTTC. The genes are TRBV27 and TRBJ1-2, with D perhaps matching TRBD1 (5 bases). The V and J ends lost 4 bases and 8 bases respectively, with 14 bases between them. The germline CDR1 and CDR2 sequences are MNHEY and SMNVEV (reference sequence). This CDR3 has 13 amino acids.